This entry lists 8 T cell receptor beta chains sequenced from one sample in a study of cytomegalovirus exposure and HLA in healthy donors. The method was immunoSEQ multiplex PCR; TCRdb's version includes in-frame clones alone and lacks a portion of them. Of some 170,000 clones listed, around 86% are singletons. The sample consisted of PBMCs. The receptors stem from a man aged 18 to 30 in good health and CMV-seropositive.

The gene calls are TRBV5-1 and TRBJ2-3, with a possible D match to TRBD2 (5 bases). V lost 7 bases and J lost 3, with 18 bases in between. Germline lookup yields CDR1 SGHRS and CDR2 YFSETQ. CDR3 length equals 15 residues. Written as DNA, the CDR3 is TGCGCCAGCCGCCCAGGAGCGGTTCAAACAGATACGCAGTATTTT. Its translation is CASRPGAVQTDTQYF.

V usage is TRBV4-1 and J usage is TRBJ2-6; 7 nucleotides line up with TRBD2. The junction had 8 bases not matched to a gene; V was cut back by 4 bases and J by 2 bases. Per the germline V gene, CDR1 is MGHRA and CDR2 is YSYEKL. The CDR3 runs to 17 residues. The CDR3 sequence is CASSPRREGAGANVLTF. CDR3 DNA sequence: TGCGCCAGCAGCCCGAGGAGGGAGGGAGCTGGGGCCAACGTCCTGACTTTC.

This clone was observed once. This CDR3 is CATSSLFSGYYNEQFF. CDR3 in DNA: TGTGCCACCAGCAGTTTATTTAGCGGGTATTACAATGAGCAGTTCTTC. The chain recombines TRBV15 with TRBJ2-1; 7 nucleotides align to TRBD2. V gave up 3 bases and J gave up 4 bases; unmatched junction bases: 9. CDR1 is LNHNV, CDR2 YYDKDF, per germline (reference sequence). CDR3 length: 16 residues.

This chain connects TRBV29-1 to TRBJ1-1, with 9 bases fitting TRBD1. J gave up 6 bases and V 6 bases, and 8 bases lay outside the gene matches. This CDR3 contains 13 residues. Germline V lookup: CDR1 SQVTM, CDR2 ANQGSEA. This chain's CDR3 is CSVDRDRAAEAFF. CDR3 nucleotide sequence: TGCAGCGTGGACCGGGACAGGGCCGCTGAAGCTTTCTTT.

This chain joins TRBV10-2 and TRBJ1-2; D gene uncertain. The V gene lost 11 bases and the J gene lost 4 bases, with 20 bases spanning the gap. This CDR3 has 14 amino acids. CDR1 is WSHSY and CDR2 is SAAADI in the germline V gene. The CDR3 loop is CAPGWRGPGYGYTF. For the CDR3, the DNA is TGCGCCCCGGGCTGGCGAGGGCCGGGCTATGGCTACACCTTC.

This clone was seen a single time. The rearrangement joins TRBV7-9 to TRBJ2-7; 7 nucleotides match TRBD1. V was clipped by 5 bases and J by 4 bases; unmatched bases: 5. The CDR3 runs 13 residues. The germline gives CDR1 SEHNR, CDR2 FQNEAQ (reference sequence). CDR3 nucleotide sequence: TGTGCCAGCAGCAACGGACAGGTTTACGAGCAGTACTTC. Protein: CASSNGQVYEQYF.

The rearrangement links TRBV5-1 to TRBJ2-3, with D tentatively TRBD1 (6 bases). CDR1 SGHRS and CDR2 YFSETQ come from the germline V gene. The CDR3 length is 18 residues. Trimming took 0 bases from V and 2 from J, leaving 19 bases between them. In DNA form, the CDR3 reads TGCGCCAGCAGCTTGGCAACAGGGATGACGGCGCACACAGATACGCAGTATTTT. Translation: CASSLATGMTAHTDTQYF.

In DNA, the CDR3 is TGTGCCAGCAGTTACGGACTAGCGGGAGTCAATGAGCAGTTCTTC. Translation: CASSYGLAGVNEQFF. V usage is TRBV6-6 and J usage is TRBJ2-1; 13 bases align to TRBD2. V was pared by 2 bases and J by 6 bases, with 1 base of the junction left unmatched. The CDR3 has 15 residues. Germline-derived CDR1 and CDR2 are MNHNY and SVGAGI (reference sequence).